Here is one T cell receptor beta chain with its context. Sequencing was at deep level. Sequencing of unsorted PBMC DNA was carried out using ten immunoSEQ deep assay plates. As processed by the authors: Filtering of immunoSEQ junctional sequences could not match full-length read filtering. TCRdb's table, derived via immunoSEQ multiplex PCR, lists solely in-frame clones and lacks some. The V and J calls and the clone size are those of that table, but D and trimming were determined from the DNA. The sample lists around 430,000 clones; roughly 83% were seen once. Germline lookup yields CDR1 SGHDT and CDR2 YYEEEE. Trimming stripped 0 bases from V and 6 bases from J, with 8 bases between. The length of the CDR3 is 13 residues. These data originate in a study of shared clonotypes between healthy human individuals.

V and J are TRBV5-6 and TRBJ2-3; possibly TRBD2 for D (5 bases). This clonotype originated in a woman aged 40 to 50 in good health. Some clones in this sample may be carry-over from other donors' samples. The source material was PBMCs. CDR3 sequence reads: CASSLGRGDTQYF. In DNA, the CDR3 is TGTGCCAGCAGCTTGGGGCGCGGGGATACGCAGTATTTT.